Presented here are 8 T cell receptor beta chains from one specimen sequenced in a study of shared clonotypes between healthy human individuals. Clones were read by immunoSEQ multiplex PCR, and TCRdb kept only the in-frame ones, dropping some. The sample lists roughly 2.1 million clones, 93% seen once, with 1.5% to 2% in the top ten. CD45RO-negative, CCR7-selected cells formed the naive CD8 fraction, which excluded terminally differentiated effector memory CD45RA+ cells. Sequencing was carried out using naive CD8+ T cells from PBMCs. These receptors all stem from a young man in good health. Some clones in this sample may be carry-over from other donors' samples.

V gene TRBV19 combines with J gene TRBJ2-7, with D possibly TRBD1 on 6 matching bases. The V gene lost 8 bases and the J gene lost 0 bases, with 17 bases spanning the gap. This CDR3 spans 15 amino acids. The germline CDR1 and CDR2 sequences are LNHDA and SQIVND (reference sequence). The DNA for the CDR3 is TGTGCCAGTGCCCAGGGGACACATAGCTCCTACGAGCAGTACTTC. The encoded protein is CASAQGTHSSYEQYF.

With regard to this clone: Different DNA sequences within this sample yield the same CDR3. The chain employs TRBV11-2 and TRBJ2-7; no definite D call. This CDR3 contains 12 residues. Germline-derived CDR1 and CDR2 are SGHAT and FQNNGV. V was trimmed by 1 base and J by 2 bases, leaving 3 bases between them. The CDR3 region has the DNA TGTGCCAGCAGCTTAGTCCCCTACGAGCAGTACTTC. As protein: CASSLVPYEQYF.

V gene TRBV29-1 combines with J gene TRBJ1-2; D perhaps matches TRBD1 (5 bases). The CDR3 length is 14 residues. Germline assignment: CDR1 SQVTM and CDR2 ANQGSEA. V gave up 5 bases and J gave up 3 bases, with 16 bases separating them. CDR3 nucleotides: TGCAGCGTTCCATCCCGGGACCTCTACTATGGCTACACCTTC. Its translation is CSVPSRDLYYGYTF.

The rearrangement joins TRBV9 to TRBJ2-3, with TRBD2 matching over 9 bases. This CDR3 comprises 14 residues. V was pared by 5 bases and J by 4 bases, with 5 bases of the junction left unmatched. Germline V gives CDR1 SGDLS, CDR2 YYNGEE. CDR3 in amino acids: CASSSGSYPDTQYF. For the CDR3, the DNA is TGTGCCAGCAGTAGCGGGAGTTACCCAGATACGCAGTATTTT.

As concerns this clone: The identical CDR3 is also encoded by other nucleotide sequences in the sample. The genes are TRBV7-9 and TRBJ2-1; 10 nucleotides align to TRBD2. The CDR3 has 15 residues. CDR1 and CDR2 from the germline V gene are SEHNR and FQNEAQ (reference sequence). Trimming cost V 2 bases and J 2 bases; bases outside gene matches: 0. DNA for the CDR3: TGTGCCAGCAGCTTAACTAGCGGGACCTACAATGAGCAGTTCTTC. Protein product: CASSLTSGTYNEQFF.

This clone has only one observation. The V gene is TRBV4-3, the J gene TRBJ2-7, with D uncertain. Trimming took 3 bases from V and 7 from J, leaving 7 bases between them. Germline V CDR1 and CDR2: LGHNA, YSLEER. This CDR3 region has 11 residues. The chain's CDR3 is CASSHTGEQYF. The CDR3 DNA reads TGCGCCAGCAGCCACACGGGTGAGCAGTACTTC.

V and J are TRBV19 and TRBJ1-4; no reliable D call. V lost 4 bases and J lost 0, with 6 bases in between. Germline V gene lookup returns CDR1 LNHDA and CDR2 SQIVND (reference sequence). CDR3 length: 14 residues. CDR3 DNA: TGTGCCAGTAGTAGGTCTGCAACTAATGAAAAACTGTTTTTT. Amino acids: CASSRSATNEKLFF.

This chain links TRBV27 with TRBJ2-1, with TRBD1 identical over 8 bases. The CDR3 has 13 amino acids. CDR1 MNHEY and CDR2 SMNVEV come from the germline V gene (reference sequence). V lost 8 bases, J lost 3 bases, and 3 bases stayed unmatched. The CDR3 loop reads CASRDRIYNEQFF. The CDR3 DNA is TGTGCCAGCCGGGACAGGATCTACAATGAGCAGTTCTTC.